The rows below give T cell receptor beta chains drawn from one sample of a study of T cells in Graves' hyperthyroidism and ophthalmopathy. TCRdb analysed the multiplex PCR reads with MiXCR anew, one entry per CDR3 protein. The profile covers fewer than 700,000 distinct CDR3 sequences, with over 15% appearing a single time and roughly a sixth taken by the ten largest. Sequenced: blood. These receptors came from a woman aged 18-29 years with Graves' ophthalmopathy. The CDR3 runs from the conserved cysteine through the conserved F or W. The D gene is left open where the match is weak. Size is stated for part of the rows, as once, few or many counts, or as a class when the clone is expanded.

J gene,D gene,clone size,V gene,CDR3 DNA,CDR3 protein
TRBJ2-7,NA,many,TRBV30,TGTGCCTGGAGTGTACGGTGGCAGGGCTCCTACGAGCAGTACTTC,CAWSVRWQGSYEQYF
TRBJ1-1,NA,NA,TRBV10-3,TGTGCCATCAGTGAGTCTAGATACCCTGAAGCTTTCTTT,CAISESRYPEAFF
TRBJ2-7,NA,NA,TRBV4-1,TGCGCCAGCAGCCAAGGTGTGATCGGGGACGAGCAGTACTTC,CASSQGVIGDEQYF
TRBJ1-6,NA,NA,TRBV6-2/TRBV6-3,TGTGCCAGCAGTTACGCCGCCTCCTATAATTCACCCCTCCACTTT,CASSYAASYNSPLHF
TRBJ2-1,TRBD2,NA,TRBV13,TGTGCCAGCAGCTTAAGAAGACTAGCGGGGGACAATGAGCAGTTCTTC,CASSLRRLAGDNEQFF
TRBJ1-1,NA,few,TRBV11-2,TGTGCCAGCAGCTTAGGACGGGTGGGGAACACTGAAGCTTTCTTT,CASSLGRVGNTEAFF
TRBJ2-3,NA,few,TRBV9,TGTGCCAGCAGCGTACTATCCGACACCCTCACAGATACGCAGTATTTT,CASSVLSDTLTDTQYF
TRBJ2-1,TRBD2,many,TRBV9,TGTGCCAGCAGCGTAGCTAGGCGGCTAGCGGGTATCAGCTCCTACAATGAGCAGTTCTTC,CASSVARRLAGISSYNEQFF
TRBJ2-7,TRBD2,many,TRBV20-1,TGCAGTGCTAGAGAATCGGGGGGGCCCTACGAGCAGTACTTC,CSARESGGPYEQYF
TRBJ1-2,TRBD1,many,TRBV28,TGTGCCAGCAGTTTAGGGATAGACAGGGAGTACTATGGCTACACCTTC,CASSLGIDREYYGYTF
TRBJ2-7,TRBD1,NA,TRBV9,TGTGCCAGCAGCGTGGGACAGGGGGTTCCCTACGAGCAGTACTTC,CASSVGQGVPYEQYF
TRBJ2-5,TRBD1,many,TRBV7-2,TGTGCCAGCAGCCTGACAGGGGGCAAGGGGGAGACCCAGTACTTC,CASSLTGGKGETQYF
TRBJ2-7,NA,NA,TRBV7-9,TGTGCCAGCAGCTTAATGAGCGGACCCTCCTACGAGCAGTACTTC,CASSLMSGPSYEQYF
TRBJ2-2,TRBD1,many,TRBV28,TGTGCCAGCAGTTTATGGACAGGGGGGAACACCGGGGAGCTGTTTTTT,CASSLWTGGNTGELFF
TRBJ2-7,TRBD2,few,TRBV5-1,TGCGCCAGCAGCTTTTCTAGCGGGAGGGCCCTCTACGAGCAGTACTTC,CASSFSSGRALYEQYF
TRBJ2-3,NA,few,TRBV4-1,TGCGCCAGCAGCCAAGATATGACAGGCACAGATACGCAGTATTTT,CASSQDMTGTDTQYF
TRBJ2-3,TRBD2,many,TRBV29-1,TGCAGCGTTGGGGCTAGCGGGAGTCTAGATACGCAGTATTTT,CSVGASGSLDTQYF
TRBJ2-2,NA,many,TRBV7-6,TGTGCCAGCAGCCCGTTCCGACATGGGGAGGACGCCGGGGAGCTGTTTTTT,CASSPFRHGEDAGELFF
TRBJ1-6,TRBD1,few,TRBV5-5,TGTGCCAGCAGCCTCAGGGGGGTCGGACCCCTCCACTTT,CASSLRGVGPLHF
TRBJ1-2,NA,few,TRBV7-2,TGTGCCAGCAGCTTAGTAGGAGGAGGGGACGGAAGGTATGGCTACACCTTC,CASSLVGGGDGRYGYTF
TRBJ1-2,NA,many,TRBV28,TGTGCCAGCATCCTCGAGGGTGGGGGCTACACCTTC,CASILEGGGYTF
TRBJ1-1,TRBD1,few,TRBV10-3,TGTGCCGCCGCCGGGACAGGATTGAACACTGAAGCTTTCTTT,CAAAGTGLNTEAFF
TRBJ2-1,TRBD1,many,TRBV3-1,TGTGCCAGCAGCGGGACAGGGGCGCTCTACAATGAGCAGTTCTTC,CASSGTGALYNEQFF
TRBJ1-3,NA,few,TRBV11-2,TGTGCCAGCAGCAAAGGGGACTTCTCTGGAAACACCATATATTTT,CASSKGDFSGNTIYF
TRBJ1-2,TRBD1,many,TRBV20-1,TGCAGTGCTAGGGACAGGAGCTACACCTTC,CSARDRSYTF
TRBJ2-7,NA,many,TRBV28,TGTGCCAGCAGTTTATGGGGACATATTTCCTACGAGCAGTACTTC,CASSLWGHISYEQYF
TRBJ1-2,NA,many,TRBV2,TGTGCCAGCAGCGGGACAAGAGCTAACTATGGCTACACCTTC,CASSGTRANYGYTF
TRBJ2-3,TRBD1,many,TRBV12-3/TRBV12-4,TGTGCCAGCAGTGACGATGGGACAGGGGCAGGAGGTACGCAGTATTTT,CASSDDGTGAGGTQYF
TRBJ1-3,NA,few,TRBV15,TGTGCCACCAGCAGAGATGTAGGAAACACCATATATTTT,CATSRDVGNTIYF
TRBJ2-3,NA,few,TRBV9,TGTGCCAGCAGCGTCGGGGCGGGTACGCAGTATTTT,CASSVGAGTQYF